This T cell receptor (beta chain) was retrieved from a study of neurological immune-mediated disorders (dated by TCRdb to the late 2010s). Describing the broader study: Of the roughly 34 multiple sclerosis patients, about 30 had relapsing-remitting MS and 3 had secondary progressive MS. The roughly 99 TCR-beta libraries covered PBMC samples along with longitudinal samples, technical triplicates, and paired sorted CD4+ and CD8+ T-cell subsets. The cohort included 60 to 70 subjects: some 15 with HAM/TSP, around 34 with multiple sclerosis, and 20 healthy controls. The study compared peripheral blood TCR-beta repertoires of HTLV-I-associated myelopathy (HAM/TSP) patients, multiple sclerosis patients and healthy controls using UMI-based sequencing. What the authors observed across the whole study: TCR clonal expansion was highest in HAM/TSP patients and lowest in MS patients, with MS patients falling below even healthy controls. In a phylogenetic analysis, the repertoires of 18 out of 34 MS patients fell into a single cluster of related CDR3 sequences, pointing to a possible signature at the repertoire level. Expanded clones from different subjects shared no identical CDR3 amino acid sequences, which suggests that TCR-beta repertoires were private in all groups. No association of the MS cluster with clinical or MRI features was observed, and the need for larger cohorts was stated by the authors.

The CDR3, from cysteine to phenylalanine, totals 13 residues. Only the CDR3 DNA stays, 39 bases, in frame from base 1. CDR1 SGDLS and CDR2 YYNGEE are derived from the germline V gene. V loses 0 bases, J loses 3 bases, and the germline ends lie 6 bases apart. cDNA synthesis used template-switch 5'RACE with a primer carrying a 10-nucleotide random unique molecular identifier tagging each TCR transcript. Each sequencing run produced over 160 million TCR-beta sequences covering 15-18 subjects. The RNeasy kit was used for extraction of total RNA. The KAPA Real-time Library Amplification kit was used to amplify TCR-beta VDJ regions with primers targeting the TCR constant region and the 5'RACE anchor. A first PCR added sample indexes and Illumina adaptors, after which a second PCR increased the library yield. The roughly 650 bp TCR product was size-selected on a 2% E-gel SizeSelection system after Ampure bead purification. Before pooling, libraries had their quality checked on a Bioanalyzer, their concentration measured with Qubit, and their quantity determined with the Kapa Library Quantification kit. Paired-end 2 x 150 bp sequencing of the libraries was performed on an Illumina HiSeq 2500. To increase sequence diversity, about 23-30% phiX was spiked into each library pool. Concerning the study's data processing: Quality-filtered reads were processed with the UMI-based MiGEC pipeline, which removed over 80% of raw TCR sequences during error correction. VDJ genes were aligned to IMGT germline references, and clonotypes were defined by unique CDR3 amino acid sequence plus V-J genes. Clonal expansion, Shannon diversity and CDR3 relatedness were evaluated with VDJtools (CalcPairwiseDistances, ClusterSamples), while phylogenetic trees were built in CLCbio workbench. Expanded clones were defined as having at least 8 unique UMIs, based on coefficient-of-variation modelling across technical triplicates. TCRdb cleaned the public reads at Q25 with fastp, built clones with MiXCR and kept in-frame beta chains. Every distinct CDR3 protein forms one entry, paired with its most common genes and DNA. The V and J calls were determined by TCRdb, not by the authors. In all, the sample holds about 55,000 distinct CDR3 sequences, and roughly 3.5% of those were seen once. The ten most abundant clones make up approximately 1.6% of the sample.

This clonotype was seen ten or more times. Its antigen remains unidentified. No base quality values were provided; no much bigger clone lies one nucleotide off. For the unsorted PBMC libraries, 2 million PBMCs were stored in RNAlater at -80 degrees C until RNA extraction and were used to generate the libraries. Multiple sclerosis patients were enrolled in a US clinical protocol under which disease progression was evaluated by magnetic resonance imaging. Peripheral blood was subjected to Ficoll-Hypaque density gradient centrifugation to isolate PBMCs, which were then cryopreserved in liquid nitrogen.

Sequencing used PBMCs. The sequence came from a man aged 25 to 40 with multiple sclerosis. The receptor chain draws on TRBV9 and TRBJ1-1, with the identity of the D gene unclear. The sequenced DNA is TGTGCCAGCAGCGTAGAGACCCACACTGAAGCTTTCTTT. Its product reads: CASSVETHTEAFF.